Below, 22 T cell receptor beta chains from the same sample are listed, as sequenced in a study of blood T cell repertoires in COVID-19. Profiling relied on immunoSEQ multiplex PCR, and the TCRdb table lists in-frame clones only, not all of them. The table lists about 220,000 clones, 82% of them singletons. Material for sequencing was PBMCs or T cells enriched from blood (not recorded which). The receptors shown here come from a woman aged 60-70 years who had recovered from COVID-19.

The CDR3 DNA reads as TGCGCCAGCACCCCGGGACAGGCGGGTGAAGCTTTCTTT. Protein sequence: CASTPGQAGEAFF. This chain connects TRBV5-1 to TRBJ1-1, with 8 nucleotides matching TRBD1. CDR1 and CDR2 from the germline V gene are SGHRS and YFSETQ. Unmatched junction bases numbered 8, after V lost 6 bases and J lost 7 bases. The CDR3 covers 13 residues.

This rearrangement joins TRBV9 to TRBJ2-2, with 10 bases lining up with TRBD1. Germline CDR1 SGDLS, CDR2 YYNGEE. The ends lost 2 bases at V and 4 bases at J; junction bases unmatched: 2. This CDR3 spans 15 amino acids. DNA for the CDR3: TGTGCCAGCAGCGTCCGGGACAGGGGCACCGGGGAGCTGTTTTTT. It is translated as CASSVRDRGTGELFF. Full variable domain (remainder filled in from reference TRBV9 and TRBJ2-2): DSGVTQTPKHLITATGQRVTLRCSPRSGDLSVYWYQQSLDQGLQFLIQYYNGEERAKGNILERFSAQQFPDLHSELNLSSLELGDSALYFCASSVRDRGTGELFFGEGSRLTVL.

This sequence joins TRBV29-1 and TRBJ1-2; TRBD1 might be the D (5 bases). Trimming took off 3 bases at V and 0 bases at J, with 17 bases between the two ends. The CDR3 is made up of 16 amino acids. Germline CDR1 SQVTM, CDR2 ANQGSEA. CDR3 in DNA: TGCAGCGTTGAGGTAGCCCGGACAAGCCCTAACTATGGCTACACCTTC. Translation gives CSVEVARTSPNYGYTF.

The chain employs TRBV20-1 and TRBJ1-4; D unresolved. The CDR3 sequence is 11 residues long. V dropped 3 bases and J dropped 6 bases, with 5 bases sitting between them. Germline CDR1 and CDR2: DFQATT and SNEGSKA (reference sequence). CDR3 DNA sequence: TGCAGTGCTAGTCCGGATGAAAAACTGTTTTTT. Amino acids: CSASPDEKLFF.

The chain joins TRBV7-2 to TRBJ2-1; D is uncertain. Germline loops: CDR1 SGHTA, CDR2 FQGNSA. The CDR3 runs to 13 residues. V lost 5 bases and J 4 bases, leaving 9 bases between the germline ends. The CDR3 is CASSADKYNEQFF. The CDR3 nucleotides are TGTGCCAGCAGCGCTGACAAGTACAATGAGCAGTTCTTC.

The CDR3 bases are TGTGCCAGTAGGCCGGGGAGGGTCCCTAATTCACCCCTCCACTTT. Translation gives CASRPGRVPNSPLHF. V is TRBV19 and J is TRBJ1-6, with D unresolved. Germline V CDR1 and CDR2: LNHDA, SQIVND (reference sequence). Between the trimmed V and J ends, which lost 6 bases and 6 bases, there was a span of 15 bases. CDR3 length: 15 residues.

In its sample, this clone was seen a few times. The CDR3 region is CAWGLAGSRTLHF. The CDR3, as DNA: TGTGCCTGGGGACTCGCAGGGTCTAGGACCCTCCACTTT. The chain is built from TRBV30 and TRBJ1-6; a weak D match, TRBD1 (5 bases). Trimming stripped 5 bases from V and 14 bases from J, with 19 bases between. Germline CDR1 and CDR2: GTSNPN and SVGIG (reference sequence). The CDR3 runs to 13 residues. Complete variable domain (other parts from reference TRBV30 and TRBJ1-6): SQTIHQWPATLVQPVGSPLSLECTVEGTSNPNLYWYRQAAGRGLQLLFYSVGIGQISSEVPQNLSASRPQDRQFILSSKKLLLSDSGFYLCAWGLAGSRTLHFGNGTRLTVT.

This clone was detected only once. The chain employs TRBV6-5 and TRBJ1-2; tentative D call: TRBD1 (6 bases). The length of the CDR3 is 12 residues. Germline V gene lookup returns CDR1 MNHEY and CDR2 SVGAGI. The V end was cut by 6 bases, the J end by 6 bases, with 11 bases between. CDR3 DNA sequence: TGTGCCAGCAGCGGACAGAGCGATGGCTACACCTTC. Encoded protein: CASSGQSDGYTF.

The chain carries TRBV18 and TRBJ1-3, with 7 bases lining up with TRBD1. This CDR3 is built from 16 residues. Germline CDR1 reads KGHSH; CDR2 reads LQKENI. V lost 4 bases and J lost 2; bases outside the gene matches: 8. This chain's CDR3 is CASSRGTAQPGNTIYF. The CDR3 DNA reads TGTGCCAGCTCACGCGGGACAGCTCAGCCTGGAAACACCATATATTTT.

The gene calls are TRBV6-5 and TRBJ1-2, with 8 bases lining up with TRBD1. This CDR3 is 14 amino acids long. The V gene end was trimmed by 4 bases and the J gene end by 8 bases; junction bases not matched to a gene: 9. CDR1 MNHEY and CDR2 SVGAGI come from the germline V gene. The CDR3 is CASSSLGQGGGYTF. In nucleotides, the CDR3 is TGTGCCAGCAGTTCCCTCGGACAGGGCGGCGGCTACACCTTC.

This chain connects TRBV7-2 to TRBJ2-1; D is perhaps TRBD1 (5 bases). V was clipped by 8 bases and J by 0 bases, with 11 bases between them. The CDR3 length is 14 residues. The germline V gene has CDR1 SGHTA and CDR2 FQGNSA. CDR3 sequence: CASGQGSSYNEQFF. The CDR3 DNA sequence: TGTGCCAGCGGCCAGGGAAGCTCCTACAATGAGCAGTTCTTC.

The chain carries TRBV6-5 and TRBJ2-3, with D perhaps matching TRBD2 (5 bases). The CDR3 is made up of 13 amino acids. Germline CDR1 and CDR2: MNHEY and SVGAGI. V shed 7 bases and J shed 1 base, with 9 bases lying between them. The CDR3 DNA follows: TGTGCCAGCACCCAGGAGGGCACAGATACGCAGTATTTT. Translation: CASTQEGTDTQYF.

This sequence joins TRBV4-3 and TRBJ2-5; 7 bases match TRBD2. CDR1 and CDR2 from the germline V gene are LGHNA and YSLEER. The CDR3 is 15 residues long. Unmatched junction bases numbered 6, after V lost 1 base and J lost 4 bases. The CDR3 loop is CASSQVYGRSETQYF. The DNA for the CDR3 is TGCGCCAGCAGCCAAGTCTACGGGAGGTCAGAGACCCAGTACTTC.

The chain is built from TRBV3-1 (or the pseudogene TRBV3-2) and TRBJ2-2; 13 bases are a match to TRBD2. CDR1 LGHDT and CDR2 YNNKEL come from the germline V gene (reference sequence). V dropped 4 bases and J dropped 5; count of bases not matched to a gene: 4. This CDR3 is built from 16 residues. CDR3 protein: CASSLLAGGLTGELFF. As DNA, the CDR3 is TGTGCCAGCAGCCTACTAGCGGGGGGGCTGACCGGGGAGCTGTTTTTT.

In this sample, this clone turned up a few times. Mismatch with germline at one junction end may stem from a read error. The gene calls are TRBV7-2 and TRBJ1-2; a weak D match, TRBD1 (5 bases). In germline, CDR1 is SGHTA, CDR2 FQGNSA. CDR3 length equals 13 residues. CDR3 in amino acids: CASSLAPPTEPYF. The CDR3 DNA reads TGTGCCAGCAGCTTGGCCCCCCCGACAGAACCCTACTTC.

The CDR3, as DNA: TGTGCCAGCAGCCATAGACTCGGGGATTTCTTC. Translating it yields CASSHRLGDFF. The rearrangement links TRBV3-1 (or the pseudogene TRBV3-2) to TRBJ2-1; a weak D match, TRBD2 (5 bases). The ends were cut back, 3 bases at V and 16 bases at J, with 13 bases in the middle. Germline V CDR1 and CDR2: LGHDT, YNNKEL (reference sequence). The CDR3 totals 11 residues.

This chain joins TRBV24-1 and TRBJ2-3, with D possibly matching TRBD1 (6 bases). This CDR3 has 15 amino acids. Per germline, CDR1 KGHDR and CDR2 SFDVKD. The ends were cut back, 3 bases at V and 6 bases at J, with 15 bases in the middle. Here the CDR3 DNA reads TGTGCCACCAGTGATAGCTCCAGGGGTATCGATACGCAGTATTTT. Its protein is CATSDSSRGIDTQYF.

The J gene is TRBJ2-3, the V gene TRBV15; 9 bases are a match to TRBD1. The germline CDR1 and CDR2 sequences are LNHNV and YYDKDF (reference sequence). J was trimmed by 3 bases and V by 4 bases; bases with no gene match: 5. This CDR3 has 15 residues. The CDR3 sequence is CATSIRTGVTDTQYF. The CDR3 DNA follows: TGTGCCACCAGCATCCGGACAGGGGTAACAGATACGCAGTATTTT. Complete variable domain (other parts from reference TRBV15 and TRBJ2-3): DAMVIQNPRYQVTQFGKPVTLSCSQTLNHNVMYWYQQKSSQAPKLLFHYYDKDFNNEADTPDNFQSRRPNTSFCFLDIRSPGLGDTAMYLCATSIRTGVTDTQYFGPGTRLTVL.

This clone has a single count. This CDR3 is CASSLLGQGEQYF. Written as DNA, the CDR3 is TGTGCCAGCAGCTTACTCGGACAGGGTGAGCAGTACTTC. The chain recombines TRBV7-9 with TRBJ2-7; 8 positions match TRBD1. This CDR3 is 13 amino acids long. Trimming took 2 bases from V and 7 from J; bases not matched to a gene: 4. Germline CDR1 reads SEHNR; CDR2 reads FQNEAQ (reference sequence). The variable domain in full, with the rest retrieved from reference TRBV7-9 and TRBJ2-7, is DTGVSQNPRHKITKRGQNVTFRCDPISEHNRLYWYRQTLGQGPEFLTYFQNEAQLEKSRLLSDRFSAERPKGSFSTLEIQRTEQGDSAMYLCASSLLGQGEQYFGPGTRLTVT.

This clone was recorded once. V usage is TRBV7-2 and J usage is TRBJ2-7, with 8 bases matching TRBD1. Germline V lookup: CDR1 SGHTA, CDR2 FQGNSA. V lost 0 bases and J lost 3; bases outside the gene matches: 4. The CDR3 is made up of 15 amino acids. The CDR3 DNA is TGTGCCAGCAGCTTAGCCGGACAGGGAATCTACGAGCAGTACTTC. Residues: CASSLAGQGIYEQYF.

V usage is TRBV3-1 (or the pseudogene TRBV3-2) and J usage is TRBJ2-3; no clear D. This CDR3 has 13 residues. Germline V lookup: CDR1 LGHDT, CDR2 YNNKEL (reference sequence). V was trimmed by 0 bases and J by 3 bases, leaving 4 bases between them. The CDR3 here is CASSQDPTDTQYF. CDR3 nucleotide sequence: TGTGCCAGCAGCCAAGATCCGACAGATACGCAGTATTTT.

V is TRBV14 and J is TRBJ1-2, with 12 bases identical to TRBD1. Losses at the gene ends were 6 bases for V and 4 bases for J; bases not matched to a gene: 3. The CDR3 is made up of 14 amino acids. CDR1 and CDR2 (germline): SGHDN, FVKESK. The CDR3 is CASSRDRGLYGYTF. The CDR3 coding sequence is TGTGCCAGCAGTCGGGACAGGGGGCTCTATGGCTACACCTTC. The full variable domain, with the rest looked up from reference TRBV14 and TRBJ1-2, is EAGVTQFPSHSVIEKGQTVTLRCDPISGHDNLYWYRRVMGKEIKFLLHFVKESKQDESGMPNNRFLAERTGGTYSTLKVQPAELEDSGVYFCASSRDRGLYGYTFGSGTRLTVV.